The 21 T cell receptor beta chains below were found in one sample sequenced in a study of CD8+CD57+ T cells in acquired aplastic anemia. All sequencing subjects had displayed CD8+CD57+ cell expansion on flow cytometry. Researchers used genomic DNA as the template to profile TCR beta VDJ and CDR3. Using its own MiXCR run on the reads, TCRdb lists one record per CDR3 protein. This sample yields a few hundred thousand distinct CDR3 sequences, of which approximately 51% are seen a single time; 20% belongs to the top ten. Input material: sorted CD4+, CD8+, or CD8+CD57+ T cells (not recorded which) from PBMCs. The receptor set was obtained from a human donor with aplastic anemia.

This clonotype was detected many times. The chain carries TRBV6-6 and TRBJ1-5; 8 bases fit TRBD1. Looked up from germline, CDR1 is MNHNY and CDR2 is SVGAGI (reference sequence). This CDR3 comprises 14 residues. The trim removed 5 bases at V and 4 bases at J, leaving 4 bases unmatched. CDR3 region: CASSQGQVNQPQHF. The CDR3 nucleotides read TGTGCCAGCAGTCAGGGACAGGTTAATCAGCCCCAGCATTTT.

This clonotype was recorded many times. The V call is TRBV7-8, the J call TRBJ2-3; no definite D call. The CDR3 runs 20 residues. The germline V gene encodes CDR1 SGHVS and CDR2 FQNEAQ. Trimming pared 1 base from V and 0 bases from J, leaving 23 bases between. DNA of the CDR3: TGTGCCAGCAGCTTAGAAGTAAAGTCACGGTACCTCACTAGCACAGATACGCAGTATTTT. It is translated as CASSLEVKSRYLTSTDTQYF.

V gene TRBV3-1 combines with J gene TRBJ2-1; 7 nucleotides line up with TRBD2. The trim removed 0 bases at V and 6 bases at J, leaving 2 bases unmatched. This CDR3 spans 14 amino acids. Germline V gene lookup returns CDR1 LGHDT and CDR2 YNNKEL (reference sequence). CDR3 sequence reads: CASSQDWGGNEQFF. The CDR3 nucleotides are TGTGCCAGCAGCCAAGATTGGGGGGGCAATGAGCAGTTCTTC.

This clonotype has just a few counts. This rearrangement joins TRBV6-1 to TRBJ1-3; unclear D gene. Germline assignment: CDR1 MNHNS and CDR2 SASEGT. The CDR3 extends over 13 amino acids. V lost 6 bases and J 7 bases, leaving 13 bases between the germline ends. Written as DNA, the CDR3 is TGTGCCAGCAGAATGGACTTGGAGAACACCATATATTTT. Translated: CASRMDLENTIYF.

There are many counts of this clonotype. This chain joins TRBV5-6 and TRBJ2-5; the D is unclear. The CDR3 has 13 residues. Between the trimmed V and J ends, which lost 4 bases and 1 base, there was a span of 8 bases. Germline values: CDR1 SGHDT, CDR2 YYEEEE. CDR3 region: CASSLAVQETQYF. The CDR3 bases are TGTGCCAGCAGCCTCGCAGTCCAAGAGACCCAGTACTTC.

This rearrangement joins TRBV10-3 to TRBJ1-2; 8 bases agree with TRBD1. Germline assignment: CDR1 ENHRY and CDR2 SYGVKD. CDR3 length: 12 residues. J lost 3 bases, V lost 11 bases, and 5 bases had no gene match. The CDR3 here is CAASDRDYGYTF. The DNA of the CDR3 is TGTGCCGCCTCGGACAGGGACTATGGCTACACCTTC.

Worth noting for this clonotype: One end of the junction varies from germline; a read error may be responsible. CDR3 sequence reads: CASSRGGAPDTEAFF. The CDR3 DNA is TGTGCCAGCAGCCGGGGGGGGGCGCCCGACACTGAAGCTTTCTTT. The chain recombines TRBV5-1 with TRBJ1-1, with D perhaps matching TRBD1 (6 bases). CDR3 length: 15 residues. The germline CDR1 and CDR2 sequences are SGHRS and YFSETQ.

V is TRBV6-1 and J is TRBJ1-6, with D tentatively TRBD1 (6 bases). The CDR3 is 19 residues long. Per the germline V gene, CDR1 is MNHNS and CDR2 is SASEGT. V dropped 2 bases and J dropped 5 bases, with 22 bases sitting between them. The DNA for the CDR3 is TGTGCCAGCAGTGAATACCCGGCAGGGGCAATGTCAGATAATTCACCCCTCCACTTT. It specifies CASSEYPAGAMSDNSPLHF.

About this clonotype: This sequence may be a read error, since a much larger clone differs from it by one base. The chain links TRBV2 to TRBJ1-6; D possibly corresponds to TRBD1 (5 bases). Germline CDR1 SNHLY, CDR2 FYNNEI. This CDR3 spans 15 amino acids. Here the CDR3 reads CASSMSGESNSPLRF. In DNA, the CDR3 is TGTGCCAGCAGTATGTCGGGGGAGAGTAATTCACCCCTCCGCTTT.

This clonotype was counted ten times or more. V gene TRBV7-3 combines with J gene TRBJ2-5, with TRBD2 matching 14 bases. The CDR3 extends over 17 amino acids. Germline lookup yields CDR1 SGHTA and CDR2 FQGTGA. V was pared by 4 bases and J by 2 bases, with 6 bases of the junction left unmatched. For the CDR3, the DNA is TGTGCCAGCAGCTCGGGACTAGCGGGGGTCGTACAAGAGACCCAGTACTTC. Its translation is CASSSGLAGVVQETQYF.

As regards this clonotype: One end of the junction fails to match germline, which may point to a read error. The V and J genes are TRBV9 and TRBJ1-1; possibly TRBD1 for D (6 bases). This CDR3 is built from 15 residues. Germline assignment: CDR1 SGDLS and CDR2 YYNGEE. The CDR3 sequence is CVSSLSTGLNTEAFF. Written as DNA, the CDR3 is TGTGTCAGCAGCCTATCTACAGGGTTGAACACTGAAGCTTTCTTT.

The chain employs TRBV4-1 and TRBJ1-2; D unclear. V dropped 2 bases and J dropped 3 bases, with 13 bases sitting between them. The CDR3 contains 15 residues. In germline, CDR1 is MGHRA, CDR2 YSYEKL. The CDR3 is CASSQNRLDYYGYTF. The CDR3 DNA sequence: TGCGCCAGCAGCCAAAACCGCCTCGATTACTATGGCTACACCTTC.

The gene calls are TRBV7-3 and TRBJ1-5; D gene uncertain. The V and J ends lost 5 bases and 3 bases respectively, with 14 bases between them. The CDR3 loop spans 15 amino acids. Germline values: CDR1 SGHTA, CDR2 FQGTGA. The CDR3 is CASSPTRVNNQPQHF. DNA of the CDR3: TGTGCCAGCAGCCCAACAAGGGTAAACAATCAGCCCCAGCATTTT.

The V and J genes are TRBV10-3 and TRBJ1-2; 8 bases are a match to TRBD1. V shed 10 bases and J 6 bases; nucleotides not matched to a gene: 19. Per germline, CDR1 ENHRY and CDR2 SYGVKD. The CDR3 extends over 16 amino acids. The CDR3, as DNA: TGTGCCAGGTCCGTGGACAGGGCAAGCTTTATGGATGGCTACACCTTC. This sequence encodes CARSVDRASFMDGYTF.

The genes are TRBV7-2 and TRBJ1-2; a weak D match, TRBD1 (6 bases). The length of the CDR3 is 14 residues. The V end lost 5 bases, the J end lost 3 bases, and 13 bases lay between the germline ends. The V gene's germline CDR1 is SGHTA and CDR2 FQGNSA. The CDR3 DNA reads as TGTGCCAGCAGCCGAGGGGGGGACGACTATGGCTACACCTTC. Protein sequence: CASSRGGDDYGYTF.

This clonotype showed up many times. The gene calls are TRBV7-2 and TRBJ1-4; maybe TRBD1 (6 bases). CDR3 length: 14 residues. Deletions cut 6 bases from V and 3 bases from J, with 11 bases between. Germline V gene lookup returns CDR1 SGHTA and CDR2 FQGNSA. This chain's CDR3 is CASSPGQSNEKLFF. For the CDR3, the DNA is TGTGCCAGCAGTCCGGGACAATCTAATGAAAAACTGTTTTTT.

To note about this clonotype: The junction shows a germline mismatch at one end, possibly a read error. The chain uses TRBV5-1 and TRBJ2-3, with 7 positions matching TRBD1. This CDR3 is built from 13 residues. Germline CDR1 is SGHRS and CDR2 is YFSETQ. CDR3: CASSQYGTATQYF. Here the CDR3 DNA reads TGCGCCAGCAGCCAGTACGGGACAGCTACGCAGTATTTT.

The chain combines TRBV19 with TRBJ1-2, with no clear D. Per the germline V gene, CDR1 is LNHDA and CDR2 is SQIVND (reference sequence). The CDR3 is 13 amino acids. V lost 5 bases and J lost 7, with 14 bases in between. The CDR3 region has the DNA TGTGCCAGTAGTCTCCCCGGGGTGGGTGGCTACACCTTC. This translates into CASSLPGVGGYTF.

In regard to this clonotype: This may be a read error: a much more frequent sequence differs by one nucleotide. The chain links TRBV7-9 to TRBJ2-7, with 9 bases matching TRBD2. CDR1 and CDR2 from the germline V gene are SEHNR and FQNEAQ (reference sequence). This CDR3 comprises 15 residues. CDR3 sequence (DNA): TGTGCCAGCAGTGAAGTAGCGGGGGCCACCTACGGGCAGTACTTC. It is translated as CASSEVAGATYGQYF.

About this clonotype: Just one base apart from a much larger clone, this may be a read error. The V gene is TRBV20-1, the J gene TRBJ2-2; 9 bases align to TRBD2. CDR1 DFQATT and CDR2 SNEGSKA come from the germline V gene (reference sequence). Trimming took 0 bases from V and 4 from J; bases not matched to a gene: 6. The CDR3 contains 16 residues. In nucleotides, the CDR3 is TGCAGTGCTAGAGATCTCCGCGGGGGGGGCACCGGGGAGCTGTTTTTT. This codes for CSARDLRGGGTGELFF.

This clonotype came up many times. This chain connects TRBV19 to TRBJ2-7, with 10 nucleotides matching TRBD2. The V gene end was trimmed by 4 bases and the J gene end by 2 bases; junction bases not matched to a gene: 5. The CDR3 has 15 amino acids. CDR1 and CDR2 (germline): LNHDA, SQIVND (reference sequence). CDR3 loop: CASSSPAGGTYEQYF. In DNA, the CDR3 is TGTGCCAGTAGTAGCCCAGCGGGGGGGACCTACGAGCAGTACTTC.